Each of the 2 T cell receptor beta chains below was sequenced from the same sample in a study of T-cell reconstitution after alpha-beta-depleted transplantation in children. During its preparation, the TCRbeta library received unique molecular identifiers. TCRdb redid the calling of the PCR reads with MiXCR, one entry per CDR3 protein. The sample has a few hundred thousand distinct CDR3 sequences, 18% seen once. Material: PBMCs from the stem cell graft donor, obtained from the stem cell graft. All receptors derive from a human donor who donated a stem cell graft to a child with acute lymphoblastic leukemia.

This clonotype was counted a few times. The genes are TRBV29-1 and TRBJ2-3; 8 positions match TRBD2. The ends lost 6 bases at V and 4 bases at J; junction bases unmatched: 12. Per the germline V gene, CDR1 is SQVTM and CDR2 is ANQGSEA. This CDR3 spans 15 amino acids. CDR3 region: CSVFAGTSKADTQYF. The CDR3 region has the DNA TGCAGCGTCTTCGCCGGGACTAGTAAGGCAGATACGCAGTATTTT.

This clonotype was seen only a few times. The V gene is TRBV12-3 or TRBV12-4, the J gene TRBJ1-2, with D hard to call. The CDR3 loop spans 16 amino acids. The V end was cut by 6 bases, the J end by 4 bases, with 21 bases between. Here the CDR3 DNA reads TGTGCCAGCAGCTCGGGGATGTGGGGAGGGAGCTATGGCTACACCTTC. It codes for CASSSGMWGGSYGYTF.